The T cell receptor beta chain described here comes from a study of blood T cells in healthy people across ages. This CDR3 contains 19 residues. Germline CDR1 MGHRA, CDR2 YSYEKL. V dropped 0 bases and J dropped 0; count of bases not matched to a gene: 6. The second PCR ran about 6 to 12 cycles with a sample-barcoded 5' primer and J-beta primers. TCRdb redid the calling of the 5' RACE reads with MiXCR, one entry per CDR3 protein. The profile shows 850,000 to 1,000,000 distinct CDR3 sequences, 40% to 60% of them singletons. The V and J genes are TRBV4-1 and TRBJ1-5, with 12 bases aligning to TRBD1. The sequenced material came from blood. This receptor was taken from a young man in good health. Here the CDR3 DNA reads TGCGCCAGCAGCCAAGATCGGGACAGGGGGCCGAATAGCAATCAGCCCCAGCATTTT. Translated, it gives CASSQDRDRGPNSNQPQHF.